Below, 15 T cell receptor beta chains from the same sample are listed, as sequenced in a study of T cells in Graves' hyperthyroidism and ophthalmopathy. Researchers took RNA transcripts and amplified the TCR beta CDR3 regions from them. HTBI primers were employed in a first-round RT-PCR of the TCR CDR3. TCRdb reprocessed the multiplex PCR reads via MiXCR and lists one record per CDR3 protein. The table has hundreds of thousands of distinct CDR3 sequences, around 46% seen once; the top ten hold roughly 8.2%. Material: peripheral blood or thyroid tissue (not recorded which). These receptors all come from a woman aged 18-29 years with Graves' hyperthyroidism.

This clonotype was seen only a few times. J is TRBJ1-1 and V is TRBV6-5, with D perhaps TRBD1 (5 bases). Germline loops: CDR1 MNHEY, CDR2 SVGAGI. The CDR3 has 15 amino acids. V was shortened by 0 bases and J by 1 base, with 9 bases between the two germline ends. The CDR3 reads CASSYSPGANTEAFF. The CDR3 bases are TGTGCCAGCAGTTACTCTCCCGGGGCGAACACTGAAGCTTTCTTT.

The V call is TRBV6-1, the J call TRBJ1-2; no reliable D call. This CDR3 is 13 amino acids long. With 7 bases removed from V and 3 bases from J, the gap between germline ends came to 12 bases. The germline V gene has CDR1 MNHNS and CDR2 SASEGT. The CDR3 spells CASITQEHYGYTF. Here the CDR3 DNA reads TGTGCCAGCATCACGCAGGAGCACTATGGCTACACCTTC.

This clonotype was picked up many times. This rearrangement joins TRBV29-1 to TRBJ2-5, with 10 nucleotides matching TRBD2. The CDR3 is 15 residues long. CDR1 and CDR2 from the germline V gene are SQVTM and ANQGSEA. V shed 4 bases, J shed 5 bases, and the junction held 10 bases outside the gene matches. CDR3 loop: CSVAWSGRASETQYF. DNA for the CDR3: TGCAGCGTTGCTTGGAGCGGGAGGGCCTCGGAGACCCAGTACTTC.

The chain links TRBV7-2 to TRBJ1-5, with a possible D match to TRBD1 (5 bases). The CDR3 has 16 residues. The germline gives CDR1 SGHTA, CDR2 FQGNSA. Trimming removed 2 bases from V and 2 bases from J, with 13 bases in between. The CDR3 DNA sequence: TGTGCCAGCAGCTTAAACCGGGACGGTGGCAATCAGCCCCAGCATTTT. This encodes CASSLNRDGGNQPQHF.

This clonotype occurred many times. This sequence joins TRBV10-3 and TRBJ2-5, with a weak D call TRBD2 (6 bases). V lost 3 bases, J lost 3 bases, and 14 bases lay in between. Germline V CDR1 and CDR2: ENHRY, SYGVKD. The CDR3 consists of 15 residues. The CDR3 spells CAISDLAGQKETQYF. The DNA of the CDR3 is TGTGCCATCAGTGACCTGGCGGGGCAAAAAGAGACCCAGTACTTC.

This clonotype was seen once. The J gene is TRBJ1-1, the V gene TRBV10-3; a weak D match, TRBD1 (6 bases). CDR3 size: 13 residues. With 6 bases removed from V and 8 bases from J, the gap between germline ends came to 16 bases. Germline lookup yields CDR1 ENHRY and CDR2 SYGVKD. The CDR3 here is CAISAGDELEAFF. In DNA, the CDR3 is TGTGCCATCAGCGCAGGGGACGAACTCGAAGCTTTCTTT.

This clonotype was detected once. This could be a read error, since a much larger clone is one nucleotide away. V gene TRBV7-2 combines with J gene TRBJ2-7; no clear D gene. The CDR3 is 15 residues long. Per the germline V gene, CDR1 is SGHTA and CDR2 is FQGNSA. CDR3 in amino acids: CASSLWVGSSYKQYF. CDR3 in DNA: TGTGCCAGCAGCTTATGGGTGGGCAGCTCCTACAAGCAGTACTTC.

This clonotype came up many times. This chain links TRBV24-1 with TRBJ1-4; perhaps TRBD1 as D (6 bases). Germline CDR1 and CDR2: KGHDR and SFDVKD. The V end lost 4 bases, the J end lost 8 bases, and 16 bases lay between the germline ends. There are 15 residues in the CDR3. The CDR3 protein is CATSDHRDLGEKLFF. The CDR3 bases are TGTGCCACCAGTGACCACAGGGACCTTGGGGAAAAACTGTTTTTT.

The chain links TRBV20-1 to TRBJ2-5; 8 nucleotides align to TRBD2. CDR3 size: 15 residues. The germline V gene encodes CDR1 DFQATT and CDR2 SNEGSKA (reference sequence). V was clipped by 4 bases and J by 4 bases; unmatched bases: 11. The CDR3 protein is CSAMYRLARVETQYF. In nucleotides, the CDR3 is TGCAGTGCTATGTATAGACTAGCGCGCGTAGAGACCCAGTACTTC.

Here the CDR3 reads CASSRGDEQREQYF. Written as DNA, the CDR3 is TGTGCCAGCAGCAGGGGGGACGAGCAAAGAGAGCAGTACTTC. This rearrangement joins TRBV7-6 to TRBJ2-7, with D perhaps matching TRBD1 or TRBD2 (6 bases each). The ends were cut back, 5 bases at V and 7 bases at J, with 18 bases in the middle. Germline CDR1 SGHVS, CDR2 FNYEAQ. CDR3 length: 14 amino acids.

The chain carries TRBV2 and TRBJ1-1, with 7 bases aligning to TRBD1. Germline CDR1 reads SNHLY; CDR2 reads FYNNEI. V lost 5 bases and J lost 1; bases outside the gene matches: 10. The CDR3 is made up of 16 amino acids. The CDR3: CASSLEGTASNTEAFF. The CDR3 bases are TGTGCCAGCAGTTTAGAAGGGACAGCGTCGAACACTGAAGCTTTCTTT.

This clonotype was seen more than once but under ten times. This CDR3 is CASTKGQEWETQYF. In DNA, the CDR3 is TGTGCCAGCACCAAAGGTCAGGAGTGGGAGACCCAGTACTTC. The chain is built from TRBV7-9 and TRBJ2-5; D is uncertain. The CDR3 is 14 amino acids. Per germline, CDR1 SEHNR and CDR2 FQNEAQ (reference sequence). V was shortened by 7 bases and J by 5 bases, with 17 bases between the two germline ends.

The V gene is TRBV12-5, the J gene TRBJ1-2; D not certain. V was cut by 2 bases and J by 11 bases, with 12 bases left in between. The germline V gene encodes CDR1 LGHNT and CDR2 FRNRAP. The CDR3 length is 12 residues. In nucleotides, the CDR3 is TGTGCTAGTGGTTTGACGACCTCCCGGTACACCTTC. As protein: CASGLTTSRYTF.

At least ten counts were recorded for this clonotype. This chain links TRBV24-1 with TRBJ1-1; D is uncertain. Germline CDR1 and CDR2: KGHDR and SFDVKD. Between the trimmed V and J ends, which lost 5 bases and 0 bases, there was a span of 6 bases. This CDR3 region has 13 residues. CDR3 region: CATSGAMNTEAFF. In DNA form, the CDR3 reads TGTGCCACCAGTGGAGCCATGAACACTGAAGCTTTCTTT.

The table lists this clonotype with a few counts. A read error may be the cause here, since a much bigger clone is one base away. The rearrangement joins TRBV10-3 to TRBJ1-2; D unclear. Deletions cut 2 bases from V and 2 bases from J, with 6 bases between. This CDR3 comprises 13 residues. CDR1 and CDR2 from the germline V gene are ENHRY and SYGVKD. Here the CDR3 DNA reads TGTGCCATCAGTGAGGAGGGAAACTATGGCTACACCTTC. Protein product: CAISEEGNYGYTF.